Listed below are T cell receptor beta chains from one sample, sequenced in a study of OX40 agonist ivuxolimab in advanced cancers. Profiling relied on immunoSEQ multiplex PCR, and the TCRdb table lists in-frame clones only, not all of them. The repertoire has approximately 100,000 clones, under 90% of them found once; the top ten carry roughly 5%. Sequencing was performed on CD4+ or CD8+ T cells sorted from blood, taken in a trial of the OX40 agonist ivuxolimab. The source of these receptors is an adult with an advanced solid tumor such as melanoma, head and neck, liver or kidney cancer. CDR3s include the opening cysteine and the closing phenylalanine or tryptophan. D genes are given only for firm matches.

v_gene	j_gene	d_gene	len	CDR3aa
TRBV4-3	TRBJ2-2	-	15	CASSLVDSSGGELFF
TRBV11-1	TRBJ2-3	-	13	CASSFRYSDTQYF
TRBV15	TRBJ2-7	-	14	CATSRVGVGYEQYF
TRBV2	TRBJ2-7	TRBD2	14	CASRRTRTDYEQYF
TRBV6-5	TRBJ2-1	-	12	CASTATSGEQFF
TRBV6-5	TRBJ1-1	-	14	CASSYEGAWTEAFF
TRBV6-6	TRBJ1-1	-	15	CASSYGGHWYNEAFF
TRBV25-1	TRBJ1-5	-	15	CASSEDWGSNQPQHF
TRBV2	TRBJ1-3	TRBD1	18	CASSPLETGARSGNTIYF
TRBV7-3	TRBJ2-7	TRBD1	16	CASSLMRQGRFHEQYF
TRBV10-3	TRBJ2-1	-	13	CAAGKSQVGEQFF
TRBV29-1	TRBJ2-3	-	14	CSVEPTRPTDTQYF
TRBV30	TRBJ1-2	-	13	CAWAPGPHYGYTF
TRBV7-2	TRBJ2-4	TRBD2	13	CASSLWEGNIQYF
TRBV11-3	TRBJ2-1	-	13	CASSQGLNNEQFF
TRBV7-2	TRBJ2-5	TRBD1	13	CASSSTGIETQYF
TRBV10-3	TRBJ2-1	-	13	CATGDGFYNEQFF
TRBV27	TRBJ2-7	TRBD1	14	CASRPGTGAYEQYF
TRBV5-6	TRBJ1-5	-	15	CASSIRSNGGQPQHF
TRBV5-1	TRBJ1-1	-	13	CASGQGMNTEAFF
TRBV7-9	TRBJ1-2	TRBD1	15	CASERTGGSNYGYTF
TRBV11-3	TRBJ2-3	-	16	CASSLVPGTRTDTQYF
TRBV19	TRBJ2-7	TRBD1	14	CASSRDRGQEEQYF
TRBV4-3	TRBJ1-6	-	15	CASSQEPGRNSPLHF
TRBV7-3	TRBJ2-3	-	13	CASSLTGTDTQYF
TRBV2	TRBJ1-1	-	13	CASSERGWTEAFF
TRBV2	-	TRBD2	14	CASTPGLARYEQYF
TRBV11-3	TRBJ1-3	-	14	CASSPDSSGNTIYF
TRBV11-2	TRBJ2-6	TRBD1	16	CAIRDRANSGANVLTF
TRBV27	TRBJ1-6	-	13	CASPDSMNSPLHF
TRBV18	TRBJ1-5	-	13	CASSPAGSQPQHF
TRBV9	TRBJ1-3	-	15	CASTLGRGYGNTIYF
TRBV4-1	TRBJ2-5	TRBD2	13	CASSQGLVETQYF
TRBV27	TRBJ2-7	-	16	CASSPLASGSSYEQYF
TRBV5-1	TRBJ2-3	-	15	CASSNPGPRTDTQYF
TRBV7-9	TRBJ2-1	TRBD1	19	CASSLARAGQGAFWDEQFF
TRBV7-9	TRBJ2-6	-	16	CASSLSSSSGANVLTF
TRBV7-9	TRBJ2-3	-	15	CASSIATGRTDTQYF
TRBV25-1	TRBJ2-7	-	17	CASSELRGSERTYEQYF
TRBV7-9	TRBJ2-2	-	14	CASSLPVNTGELFF
TRBV2	TRBJ1-1	TRBD1	14	CASSRDRANTEAFF
TRBV7-9	TRBJ2-2	-	10	CATFTGELFF
TRBV19	TRBJ1-2	TRBD1	17	CASSTPPTGVRGYGYTF
TRBV19	TRBJ1-5	-	15	CASSTAGGNNQPQHF
TRBV6-1	TRBJ1-1	-	14	CASSKNWGDTEAFF
TRBV15	-	TRBD1	16	CATSRVFEGTAYEQYF
TRBV29-1	TRBJ2-7	-	12	CSARKGTYEQYF
TRBV7-8	TRBJ1-6	-	13	CASSRQRHSPLHF
TRBV5-1	TRBJ1-1	-	16	CASSPLQPGRRAEAFF
TRBV5-1	TRBJ2-7	TRBD1	14	CASRAGTGGLEQYF
TRBV4-1	TRBJ2-1	TRBD1	15	CASSQERDRVYEQFF
TRBV6-1	TRBJ2-7	TRBD1	15	CASSEGDRGSYEQYF
TRBV9	TRBJ1-3	-	14	CASSVGADGNTIYF
TRBV19	TRBJ2-7	-	16	CASKSSYWTATYEQYF
TRBV10-3	TRBJ2-7	TRBD1	15	CAISGTGAPQGEQYF
TRBV11-1	TRBJ2-7	TRBD2	14	CASSLNSGMGGQYF
TRBV5-1	TRBJ2-7	TRBD1	14	CASSLVGQGYEQYF
TRBV9	TRBJ1-1	-	14	CASSVTRGGTEAFF
TRBV7-9	TRBJ2-1	-	8	CASDEQFF